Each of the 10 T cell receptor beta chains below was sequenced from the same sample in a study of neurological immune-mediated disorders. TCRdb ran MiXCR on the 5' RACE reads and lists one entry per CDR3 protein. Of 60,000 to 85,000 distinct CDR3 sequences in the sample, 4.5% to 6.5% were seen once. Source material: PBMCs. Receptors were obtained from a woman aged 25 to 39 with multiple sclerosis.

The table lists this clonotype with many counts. In DNA, the CDR3 is TGTGCCAGCAGCTTGGGAGGCGGGATGCGACTGCTGAACACTGAAGCTTTCTTT. Its protein is CASSLGGGMRLLNTEAFF. The rearrangement joins TRBV5-4 to TRBJ1-1, with unresolved D. CDR3 length equals 18 residues. CDR1 is SGHNT and CDR2 is YYREEE in the germline V gene (reference sequence). Trimming removed 0 bases at V and 0 bases at J, with 18 bases between.

The CDR3 DNA reads as TGTGCCAGCAGCTCCGCACGTTTCTACGAGCAGTACTTC. Translating it yields CASSSARFYEQYF. The chain uses TRBV5-5 and TRBJ2-7, with D unresolved. From germline, CDR1 is SGHKS and CDR2 YYEKEE (reference sequence). This CDR3 region has 13 residues. The V end lost 3 bases, the J end lost 3 bases, and 10 bases lay between the germline ends.

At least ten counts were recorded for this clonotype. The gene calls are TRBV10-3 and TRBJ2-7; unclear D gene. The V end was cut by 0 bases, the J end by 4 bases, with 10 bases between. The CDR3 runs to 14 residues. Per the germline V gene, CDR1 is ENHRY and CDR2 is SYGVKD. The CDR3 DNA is TGTGCCATCAGTGAGTCTGGGGTAGGTTACGAGCAGTACGTC. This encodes CAISESGVGYEQYV.

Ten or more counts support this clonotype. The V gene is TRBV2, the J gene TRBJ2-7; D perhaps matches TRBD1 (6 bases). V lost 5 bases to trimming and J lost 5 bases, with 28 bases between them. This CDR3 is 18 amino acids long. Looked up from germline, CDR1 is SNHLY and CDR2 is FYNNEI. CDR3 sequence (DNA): TGTGCCAGCAGTTCACCAACCTCTCCCCTTGACAGGACCCACGAGCAGTACTTC. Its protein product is CASSSPTSPLDRTHEQYF.

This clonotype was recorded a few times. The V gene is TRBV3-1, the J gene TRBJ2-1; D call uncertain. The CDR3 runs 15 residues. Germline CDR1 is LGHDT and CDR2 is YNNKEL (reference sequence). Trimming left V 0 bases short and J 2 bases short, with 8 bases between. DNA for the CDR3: TGTGCCAGCAGCCAAGATGGCGGACCCTACAATGAGCAGTTCTTC. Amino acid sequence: CASSQDGGPYNEQFF.

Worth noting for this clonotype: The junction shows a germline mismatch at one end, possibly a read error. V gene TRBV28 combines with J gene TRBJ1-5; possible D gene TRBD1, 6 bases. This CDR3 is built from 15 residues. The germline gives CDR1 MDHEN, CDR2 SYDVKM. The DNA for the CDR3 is TGTGCCAGCAGAATGACAGGTTTTGGCAATAAGACCCAGAATTTT. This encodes CASRMTGFGNKTQNF.

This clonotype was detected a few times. In DNA, the CDR3 is TGTGCCAGTAGTATCGGACTAGCGGAATACAATGAGCAGTTCTTC. It yields the protein CASSIGLAEYNEQFF. The chain uses TRBV19 and TRBJ2-1; the match to TRBD2 covers 10 bases. CDR1 is LNHDA, CDR2 SQIVND, per germline (reference sequence). With 3 bases clipped from V and 4 bases from J, the junction kept 3 bases outside the gene matches. The CDR3 loop spans 15 amino acids.

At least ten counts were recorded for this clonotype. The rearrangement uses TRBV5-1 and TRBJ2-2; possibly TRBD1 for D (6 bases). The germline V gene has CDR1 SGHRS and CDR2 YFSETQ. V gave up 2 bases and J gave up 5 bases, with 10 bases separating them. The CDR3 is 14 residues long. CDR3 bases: TGCGCCAGCAGCTTTAATACAGGGACCGGGGAGCTGTTTTTT. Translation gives CASSFNTGTGELFF.

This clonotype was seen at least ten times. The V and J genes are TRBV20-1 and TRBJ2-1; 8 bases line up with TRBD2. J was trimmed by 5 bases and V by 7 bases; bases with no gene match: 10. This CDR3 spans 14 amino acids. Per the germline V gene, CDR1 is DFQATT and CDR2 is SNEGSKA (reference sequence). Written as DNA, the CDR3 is TGCAGTGGGGGGGTAGCGGGGTCGAACAATGAGCAGTTCTTC. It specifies CSGGVAGSNNEQFF.

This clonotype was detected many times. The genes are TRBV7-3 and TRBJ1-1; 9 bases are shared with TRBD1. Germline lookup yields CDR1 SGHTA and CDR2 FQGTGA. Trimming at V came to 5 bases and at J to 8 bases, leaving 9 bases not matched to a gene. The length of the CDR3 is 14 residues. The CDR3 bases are TGTGCCAGCAGCCCAGACCCGGGACAGGGAGAAGCTTTCTTT. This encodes CASSPDPGQGEAFF.